A single sample is the source of the 25 T cell receptor beta chains below, sequenced in a study of cytotoxic CD8 clonotypes in ibrutinib-treated CLL. Measured with immunoSEQ multiplex PCR; TCRdb has only the in-frame clones, and not every one. The sample lists tens of thousands of clones, approximately 57% occurring once. The input for sequencing was PBMCs, taken after 12 months of ibrutinib treatment. All receptors come from a human donor with chronic lymphocytic leukemia.

This chain joins TRBV15 and TRBJ2-1; D not resolved. The CDR3 consists of 14 residues. V was cut by 0 bases and J by 8 bases, with 11 bases left in between. Germline V gene data show CDR1 as LNHNV and CDR2 as YYDKDF (reference sequence). CDR3 DNA sequence: TGTGCCACCAGCAGAGATAAAATTGGGGATGAGCAGTTCTTC. It yields the protein CATSRDKIGDEQFF.

About this clone itself: The sample carries other DNA sequences with the same CDR3. The CDR3 bases are TGTGCCAGCAGCGACCGCTACGAGCAGTACTTC. It specifies CASSDRYEQYF. V is TRBV7-2 and J is TRBJ2-7; D call uncertain. This CDR3 is built from 11 residues. V lost 5 bases, J lost 3 bases, and 5 bases lay in between. CDR1 and CDR2 from the germline V gene are SGHTA and FQGNSA.

This clone was observed many times. The gene calls are TRBV27 and TRBJ2-2; tentatively, D is TRBD1 (5 bases). V lost 5 bases, J lost 0 bases, and 13 bases lay in between. There are 16 residues in the CDR3. In germline, CDR1 is MNHEY, CDR2 SMNVEV (reference sequence). CDR3 amino acids: CASSPAGRPNTGELFF. DNA for the CDR3: TGTGCCAGCAGTCCCGCAGGGCGCCCGAACACCGGGGAGCTGTTTTTT.

The V call is TRBV29-1, the J call TRBJ1-2, with a possible D match to TRBD1 (6 bases). The length of the CDR3 is 11 residues. Germline values: CDR1 SQVTM, CDR2 ANQGSEA. V lost 4 bases, J lost 5 bases, and 8 bases lay in between. CDR3 protein: CSVVDRYGYTF. Written as DNA, the CDR3 is TGCAGCGTTGTGGACAGATATGGCTACACCTTC.

This clone was detected only once. The chain carries TRBV5-6 and TRBJ2-2; the D gene is possibly TRBD2 (5 bases). This CDR3 contains 15 residues. Between the trimmed V and J ends, which lost 0 bases and 5 bases, there was a span of 11 bases. Looked up from germline, CDR1 is SGHDT and CDR2 is YYEEEE. CDR3 sequence reads: CASSLDVSGTGELFF. CDR3 DNA sequence: TGTGCCAGCAGCTTGGATGTCTCGGGAACCGGGGAGCTGTTTTTT.

This clone was counted only a few times. This chain joins TRBV14 and TRBJ2-1, with 8 bases aligning to TRBD1. The CDR3 sequence is 15 residues long. Trimming removed 5 bases from V and 6 bases from J; junction bases left unmatched: 9. Germline CDR1 is SGHDN and CDR2 is FVKESK. The CDR3 loop reads CASSTRTGLRNEQFF. The DNA for the CDR3 is TGTGCCAGCAGCACGCGGACAGGGTTACGCAATGAGCAGTTCTTC.

This clone was seen many times. Other nucleotide sequences from this sample produce the same CDR3. The chain employs TRBV5-1 and TRBJ2-5, with D possibly being TRBD1 (5 bases). The CDR3 is made up of 13 amino acids. Germline CDR1 reads SGHRS; CDR2 reads YFSETQ. V shed 0 bases and J shed 3 bases, with 6 bases lying between them. As DNA, the CDR3 is TGCGCCAGCAGCTTGGCAGGGAAAGAGACCCAGTACTTC. It is translated as CASSLAGKETQYF.

The chain recombines TRBV14 with TRBJ2-3, with 11 nucleotides matching TRBD2. The CDR3 runs to 16 residues. Looked up from germline, CDR1 is SGHDN and CDR2 is FVKESK. V lost 2 bases, J lost 1 base, and 2 bases stayed unmatched. Written as DNA, the CDR3 is TGTGCCAGCAGCCAATTGACTAGCGGGGGCACAGATACGCAGTATTTT. It codes for CASSQLTSGGTDTQYF.

The J gene is TRBJ2-3, the V gene TRBV7-9; 10 positions agree with TRBD2. The CDR3 is 13 amino acids. Germline CDR1 is SEHNR and CDR2 is FQNEAQ (reference sequence). V lost 9 bases and J lost 6; bases outside the gene matches: 6. CDR3 bases: TGTGCCAGAGAACTAGCGGGATGCGATACGCAGTATTTT. It encodes CARELAGCDTQYF.

The chain has TRBV25-1 and TRBJ2-1; D not certain. The germline V gene encodes CDR1 MGHDK and CDR2 SYGVNS. The CDR3 is 17 residues long. Trimming removed 5 bases from V and 8 bases from J, with 25 bases in between. The CDR3 DNA reads TGTGCCAGCAGTCACCCTTCTCATTTTCTCCTACCCGATGAGCAGTTCTTC. Its translation is CASSHPSHFLLPDEQFF.

The chain couples TRBV5-1 to TRBJ1-4; D ambiguous. Germline CDR1 is SGHRS and CDR2 is YFSETQ. This CDR3 is 14 amino acids long. The V gene lost 1 base and the J gene lost 6 bases, with 10 bases spanning the gap. CDR3 in amino acids: CASSLRPRDEKLFF. CDR3 DNA: TGCGCCAGCAGCTTGAGGCCCCGGGATGAAAAACTGTTTTTT. The variable domain in full, with the rest retrieved from reference TRBV5-1 and TRBJ1-4, is KAGVTQTPRYLIKTRGQQVTLSCSPISGHRSVSWYQQTPGQGLQFLFEYFSETQRNKGNFPGRFSGRQFSNSRSEMNVSTLELGDSALYLCASSLRPRDEKLFFGSGTQLSVL.

The rearrangement joins TRBV7-9 to TRBJ1-1; TRBD1 matches at 8 bases. CDR3 length: 14 residues. Germline assignment: CDR1 SEHNR and CDR2 FQNEAQ (reference sequence). With 5 bases clipped from V and 5 bases from J, the junction kept 7 bases outside the gene matches. This chain's CDR3 is CASSGRQGATEAFF. DNA for the CDR3: TGTGCCAGCAGCGGGAGGCAGGGGGCTACTGAAGCTTTCTTT.

The chain is built from TRBV11-2 and TRBJ2-5; 7 bases are a match to TRBD2. This CDR3 comprises 16 residues. J lost 2 bases, V lost 1 base, and 7 bases had no gene match. Germline CDR1 SGHAT, CDR2 FQNNGV. CDR3 in amino acids: CASSLGPVGGQETQYF. In DNA form, the CDR3 reads TGTGCCAGCAGCTTAGGTCCCGTCGGGGGGCAAGAGACCCAGTACTTC. Drawing the rest from reference TRBV11-2 and TRBJ2-5, the complete variable domain is EAGVAQSPRYKIIEKRQSVAFWCNPISGHATLYWYQQILGQGPKLLIQFQNNGVVDDSQLPKDRFSAERLKGVDSTLKIQPAKLEDSAVYLCASSLGPVGGQETQYFGPGTRLLVL.

The chain has TRBV2 and TRBJ2-7; tentative D call: TRBD2 (6 bases). The CDR3 loop spans 15 amino acids. The germline V gene encodes CDR1 SNHLY and CDR2 FYNNEI. Trimming removed 4 bases from V and 2 bases from J, with 15 bases in between. CDR3 in amino acids: CASSARGTVTYEQYF. CDR3 in DNA: TGTGCCAGCAGTGCCCGGGGGACTGTAACCTACGAGCAGTACTTC. The full variable domain, in which reference TRBV2 and TRBJ2-7 provide the parts outside the CDR3, is EPEVTQTPSHQVTQMGQEVILRCVPISNHLYFYWYRQILGQKVEFLVSFYNNEISEKSEIFDDQFSVERPDGSNFTLKIRSTKLEDSAMYFCASSARGTVTYEQYFGPGTRLTVT.

The DNA of the CDR3 is TGTGCCAGCAGCCCCCAGGTATTGGGCACTGAAGCTTTCTTT. Translation gives CASSPQVLGTEAFF. The chain couples TRBV11-2 to TRBJ1-1; D remains ambiguous. CDR1 and CDR2 from the germline V gene are SGHAT and FQNNGV. V lost 5 bases, J lost 4 bases, and 14 bases lay in between. This CDR3 is 14 amino acids long.

By share, this clone counts as medium-sized (0.01 to 0.1%). The chain joins TRBV19 to TRBJ1-2; 7 bases align to TRBD1. CDR1 is LNHDA and CDR2 is SQIVND in the germline V gene (reference sequence). With 8 bases clipped from V and 9 bases from J, the junction kept 9 bases outside the gene matches. CDR3 length: 12 amino acids. For the CDR3, the DNA is TGTGCCAGTCACGACCGACAGGGTCGCTACACCTTC. Amino acid sequence: CASHDRQGRYTF.

J is TRBJ1-2 and V is TRBV7-2; D remains unclear. Germline V gene data show CDR1 as SGHTA and CDR2 as FQGNSA. CDR3 length: 14 amino acids. The germline V and J ends were trimmed by 1 base and 5 bases, with 11 bases remaining between them. CDR3 protein: CASSLGAANYGYTF. Here the CDR3 DNA reads TGTGCCAGCAGCTTAGGAGCGGCGAATTATGGCTACACCTTC.

This sequence joins TRBV27 and TRBJ2-2; D unresolved. This CDR3 comprises 13 residues. Between the trimmed V and J ends, which lost 3 bases and 6 bases, there was a span of 8 bases. Per germline, CDR1 MNHEY and CDR2 SMNVEV (reference sequence). The CDR3 nucleotides are TGTGCCAGCAGTTTTTCGTTATCCGGGGAGCTGTTTTTT. This gives the protein CASSFSLSGELFF.

The DNA for the CDR3 is TGCAGCGTTGAACTCCGTGGGGCGGGCCCGAGTTATGGCTACACCTTC. It codes for CSVELRGAGPSYGYTF. The chain links TRBV29-1 to TRBJ1-2; possible D gene TRBD1, 5 bases. V was pared by 2 bases and J by 5 bases, with 21 bases between. CDR1 is SQVTM, CDR2 ANQGSEA, per germline. This CDR3 comprises 16 residues.

V gene TRBV15 combines with J gene TRBJ1-5; tentatively, D is TRBD1 (6 bases). Trimming took 4 bases from V and 4 from J, leaving 14 bases between them. The CDR3 sequence is 15 residues long. CDR1 and CDR2 from the germline V gene are LNHNV and YYDKDF (reference sequence). CDR3 loop: CATSTQRGENQPQHF. The CDR3 DNA sequence: TGTGCCACCAGCACTCAAAGGGGGGAGAATCAGCCCCAGCATTTT.

This chain links TRBV5-1 with TRBJ1-6; perhaps TRBD1 as D (5 bases). From germline, CDR1 is SGHRS and CDR2 YFSETQ. V lost 4 bases and J 8 bases, leaving 25 bases between the germline ends. The CDR3 covers 18 residues. CDR3: CASSVGSGARSLDSPLHF. In DNA, the CDR3 is TGCGCCAGCAGCGTAGGATCCGGGGCTAGAAGCTTAGATTCACCCCTCCACTTT. Full variable domain (missing parts from reference TRBV5-1 and TRBJ1-6): KAGVTQTPRYLIKTRGQQVTLSCSPISGHRSVSWYQQTPGQGLQFLFEYFSETQRNKGNFPGRFSGRQFSNSRSEMNVSTLELGDSALYLCASSVGSGARSLDSPLHFGNGTRLTVT.

V is TRBV19 and J is TRBJ1-2, with D unclear. Germline assignment: CDR1 LNHDA and CDR2 SQIVND (reference sequence). V was pared by 5 bases and J by 0 bases, with 22 bases between. The CDR3 has 18 residues. This CDR3 is CASSPPGMVGRPNYGYTF. As DNA, the CDR3 is TGTGCCAGTAGTCCCCCGGGAATGGTCGGCAGACCTAACTATGGCTACACCTTC.

The chain links TRBV7-6 to TRBJ1-1; a weak D match, TRBD1 (5 bases). CDR1 and CDR2 from the germline V gene are SGHVS and FNYEAQ. CDR3 size: 14 residues. V shed 1 base and J shed 2 bases, with 8 bases lying between them. CDR3 residues: CASSLGQGNTEAFF. The CDR3 DNA is TGTGCCAGCAGCTTAGGCCAGGGAAACACTGAAGCTTTCTTT. The full variable domain, in which reference TRBV7-6 and TRBJ1-1 provide the parts outside the CDR3, is GAGVSQSPRYKVTKRGQDVALRCDPISGHVSLYWYRQALGQGPEFLTYFNYEAQQDKSGLPNDRFSAERPEGSISTLTIQRTEQRDSAMYRCASSLGQGNTEAFFGQGTRLTVV.

This clone was counted once. CDR3 loop: CASSLRAGRAEEQFF. CDR3 sequence (DNA): TGCGCCAGCAGCTTGAGGGCAGGGAGGGCAGAGGAGCAGTTCTTC. This chain joins TRBV5-1 and TRBJ2-1; 7 bases are a match to TRBD2. From germline, CDR1 is SGHRS and CDR2 YFSETQ. Trimming at V came to 1 base and at J to 10 bases, leaving 11 bases not matched to a gene. The CDR3 is 15 amino acids.

This clone has only one observation. The chain employs TRBV12-2 and TRBJ2-4; the table's D call, TRBD2, was not checked against the DNA. TRBV12-2 is tagged as a pseudogene. This CDR3 contains 12 residues. The CDR3 nucleotides read TGTGCAAGTAGGGGAGGCAAAAACATTCAGTACTTC. It codes for CASRGGKNIQYF.